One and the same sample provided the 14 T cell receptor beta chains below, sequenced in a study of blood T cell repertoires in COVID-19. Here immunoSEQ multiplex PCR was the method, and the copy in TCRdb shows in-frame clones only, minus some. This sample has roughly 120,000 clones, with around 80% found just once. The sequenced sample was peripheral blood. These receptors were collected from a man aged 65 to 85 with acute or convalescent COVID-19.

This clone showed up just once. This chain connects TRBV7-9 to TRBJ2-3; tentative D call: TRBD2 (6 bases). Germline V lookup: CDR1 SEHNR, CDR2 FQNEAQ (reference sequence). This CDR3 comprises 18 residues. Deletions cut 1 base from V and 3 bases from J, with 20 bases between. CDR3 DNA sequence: TGTGCCAGCAGCTTAGGAGGTACTAGCTCTACCCCGACAGATACGCAGTATTTT. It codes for CASSLGGTSSTPTDTQYF.

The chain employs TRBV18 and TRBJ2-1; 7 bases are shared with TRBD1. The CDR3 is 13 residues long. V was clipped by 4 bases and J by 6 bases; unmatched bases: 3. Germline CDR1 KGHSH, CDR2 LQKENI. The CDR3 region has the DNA TGTGCCAGCTCACGACAGGGCACCAATGAGCAGTTCTTC. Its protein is CASSRQGTNEQFF.

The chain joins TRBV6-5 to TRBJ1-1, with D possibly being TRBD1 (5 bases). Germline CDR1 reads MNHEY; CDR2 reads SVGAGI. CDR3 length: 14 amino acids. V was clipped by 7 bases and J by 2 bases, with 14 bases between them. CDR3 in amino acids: CASILGTFNTEAFF. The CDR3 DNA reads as TGTGCCAGCATTCTCGGGACTTTTAACACTGAAGCTTTCTTT.

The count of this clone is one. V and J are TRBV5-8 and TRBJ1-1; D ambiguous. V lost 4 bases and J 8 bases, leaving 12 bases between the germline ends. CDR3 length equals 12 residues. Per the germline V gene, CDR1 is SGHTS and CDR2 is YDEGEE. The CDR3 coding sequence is TGTGCCAGCAGCGGGAGTAGCAGGGAAGCTTTCTTT. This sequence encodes CASSGSSREAFF.

CDR3 in amino acids: CASSYSGQGTGELFF. Here the CDR3 DNA reads TGTGCCAGCAGTTACAGCGGACAGGGGACCGGGGAGCTGTTTTTT. V gene TRBV28 combines with J gene TRBJ2-2, with 9 nucleotides matching TRBD1. There are 15 residues in the CDR3. V shed 4 bases, J shed 5 bases, and the junction held 5 bases outside the gene matches. Germline V lookup: CDR1 MDHEN, CDR2 SYDVKM.

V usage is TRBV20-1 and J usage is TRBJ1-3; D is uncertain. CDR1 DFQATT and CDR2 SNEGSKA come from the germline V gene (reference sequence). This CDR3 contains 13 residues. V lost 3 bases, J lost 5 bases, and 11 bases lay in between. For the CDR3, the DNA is TGCAGTGCTAGTACTGATCGAAGAAACACCATATATTTT. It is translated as CSASTDRRNTIYF.

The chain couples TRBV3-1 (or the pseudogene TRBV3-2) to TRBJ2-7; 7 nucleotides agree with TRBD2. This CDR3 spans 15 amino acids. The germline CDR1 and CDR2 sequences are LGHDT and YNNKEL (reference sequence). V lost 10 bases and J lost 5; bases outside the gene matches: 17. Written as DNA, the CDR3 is TGTGCCACCCGAAGCGGGGCCCACCCCCTAGACGAGCAGTACTTC. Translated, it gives CATRSGAHPLDEQYF.

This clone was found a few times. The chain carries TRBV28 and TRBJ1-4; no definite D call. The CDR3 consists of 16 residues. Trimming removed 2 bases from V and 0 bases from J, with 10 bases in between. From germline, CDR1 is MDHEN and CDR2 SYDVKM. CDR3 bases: TGTGCCAGCAGTTTAACACCGGGAGCAACTAATGAAAAACTGTTTTTT. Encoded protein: CASSLTPGATNEKLFF.

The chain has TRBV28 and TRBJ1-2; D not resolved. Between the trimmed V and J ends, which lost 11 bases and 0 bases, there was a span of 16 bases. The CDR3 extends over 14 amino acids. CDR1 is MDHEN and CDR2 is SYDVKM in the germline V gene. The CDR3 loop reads CAPPVSRTNYGYTF. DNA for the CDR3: TGTGCCCCCCCGGTTTCGCGCACTAACTATGGCTACACCTTC.

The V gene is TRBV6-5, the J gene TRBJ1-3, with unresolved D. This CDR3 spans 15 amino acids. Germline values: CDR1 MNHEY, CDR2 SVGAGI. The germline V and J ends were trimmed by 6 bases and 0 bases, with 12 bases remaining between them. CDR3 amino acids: CASSNTVLSGNTIYF. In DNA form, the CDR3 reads TGTGCCAGCAGCAATACAGTCCTCTCTGGAAACACCATATATTTT.

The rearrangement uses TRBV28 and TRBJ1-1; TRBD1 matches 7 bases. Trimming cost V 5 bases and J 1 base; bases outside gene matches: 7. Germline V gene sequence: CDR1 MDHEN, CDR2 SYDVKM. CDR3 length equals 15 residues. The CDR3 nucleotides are TGTGCCAGCAGTCTAACGGACAGGCCGAACACTGAAGCTTTCTTT. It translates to CASSLTDRPNTEAFF.

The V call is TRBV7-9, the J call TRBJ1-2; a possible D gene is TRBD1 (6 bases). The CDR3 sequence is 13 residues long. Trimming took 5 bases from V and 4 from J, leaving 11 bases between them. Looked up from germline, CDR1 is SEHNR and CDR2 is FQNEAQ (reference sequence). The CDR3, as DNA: TGTGCCAGCAGCCCGGACAGATTCTATGGCTACACCTTC. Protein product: CASSPDRFYGYTF.

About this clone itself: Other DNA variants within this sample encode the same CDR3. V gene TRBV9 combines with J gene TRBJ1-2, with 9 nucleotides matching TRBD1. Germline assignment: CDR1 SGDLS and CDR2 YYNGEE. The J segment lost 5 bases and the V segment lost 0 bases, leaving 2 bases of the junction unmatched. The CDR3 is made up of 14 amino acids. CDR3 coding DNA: TGTGCCAGCAGCGTAGCGACAGGGGGTTATGGCTACACCTTC. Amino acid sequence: CASSVATGGYGYTF.

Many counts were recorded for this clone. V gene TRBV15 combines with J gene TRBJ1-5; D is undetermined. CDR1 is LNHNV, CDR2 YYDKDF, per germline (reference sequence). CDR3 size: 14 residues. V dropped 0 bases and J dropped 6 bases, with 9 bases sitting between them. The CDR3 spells CATSRDGESQPQHF. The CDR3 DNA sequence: TGTGCCACCAGCAGAGATGGGGAGTCTCAGCCCCAGCATTTT. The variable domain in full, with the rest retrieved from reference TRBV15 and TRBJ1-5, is DAMVIQNPRYQVTQFGKPVTLSCSQTLNHNVMYWYQQKSSQAPKLLFHYYDKDFNNEADTPDNFQSRRPNTSFCFLDIRSPGLGDTAMYLCATSRDGESQPQHFGDGTRLSIL.